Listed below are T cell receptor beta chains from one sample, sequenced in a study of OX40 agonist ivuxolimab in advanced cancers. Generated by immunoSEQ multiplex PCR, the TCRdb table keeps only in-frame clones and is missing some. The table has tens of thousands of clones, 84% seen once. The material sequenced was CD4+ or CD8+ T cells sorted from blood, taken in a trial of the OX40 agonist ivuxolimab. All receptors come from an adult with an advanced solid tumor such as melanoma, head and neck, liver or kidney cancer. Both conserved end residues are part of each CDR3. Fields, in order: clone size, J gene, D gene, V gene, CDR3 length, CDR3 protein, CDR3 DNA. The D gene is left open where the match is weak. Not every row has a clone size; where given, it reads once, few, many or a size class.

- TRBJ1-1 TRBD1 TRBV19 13 CASSSDRGAEAFF TGTGCCAGTAGTTCGGACAGGGGAGCTGAAGCTTTCTTT
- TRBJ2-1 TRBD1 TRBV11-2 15 CASSLNGQGLSEQFF TGTGCCAGCAGCCTAAACGGACAGGGTCTCAGTGAGCAGTTCTTC
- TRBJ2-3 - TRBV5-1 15 CASSFSGDRTDTQYF TGCGCCAGCAGCTTCTCGGGAGATAGGACAGATACGCAGTATTTT
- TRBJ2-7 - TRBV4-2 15 CASSQDRELPYEQYF TGTGCCAGCAGCCAAGATAGGGAGCTCCCCTACGAGCAGTACTTC
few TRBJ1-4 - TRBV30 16 CAWRDKGGTTLGKLFF TGTGCCTGGAGGGACAAGGGGGGGACTACTTTAGGAAAACTGTTTTTT
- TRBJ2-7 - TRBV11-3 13 CASSLGNTYEQYF TGTGCCAGCAGCTTAGGGAATACCTACGAGCAGTACTTC
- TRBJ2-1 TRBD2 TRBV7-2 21 CASSLAGAGLAGRGSYNEQFF TGTGCCAGCAGCTTAGCGGGAGCTGGGCTAGCGGGAAGAGGGTCCTACAATGAGCAGTTCTTC
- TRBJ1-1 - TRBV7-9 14 CASSFLGASTEAFF TGTGCCAGCAGCTTTCTGGGGGCGTCGACTGAAGCTTTCTTT
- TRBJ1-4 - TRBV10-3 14 CAIRGGESNEKLFF TGTGCCATCAGGGGGGGCGAGTCTAATGAAAAACTGTTTTTT
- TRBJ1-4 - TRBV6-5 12 CASSYGGEKLFF TGTGCCAGCAGTTACGGGGGTGAAAAACTGTTTTTT
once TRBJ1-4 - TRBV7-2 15 CASSLGGLGNEKLFF TGTGCCAGCAGCTTAGGGGGGCTGGGTAATGAAAAACTGTTTTTT
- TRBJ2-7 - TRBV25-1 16 CASSQKVDSSSYEQYF TGTGCCAGCAGTCAAAAGGTGGACTCTTCCTCCTACGAGCAGTACTTC
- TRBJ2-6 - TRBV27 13 CASSLAGANVLTF TGTGCCAGCAGTTTAGCAGGGGCCAACGTCCTGACTTTC
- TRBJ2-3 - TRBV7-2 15 CASSLDILSTDTQYF TGTGCCAGCAGCTTAGATATCTTGAGCACAGATACGCAGTATTTT
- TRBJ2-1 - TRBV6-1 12 CASSEAWHEQFF TGTGCCAGCAGTGAAGCGTGGCATGAGCAGTTCTTC
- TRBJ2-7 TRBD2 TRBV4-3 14 CASSQDKSGTSKYF TGCGCCAGCAGCCAAGATAAGAGCGGGACTAGCAAATACTTC
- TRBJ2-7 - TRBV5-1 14 CASTMGVTSYEQYF TGCGCCAGCACGATGGGGGTCACCTCCTACGAGCAGTACTTC
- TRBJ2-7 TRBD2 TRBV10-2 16 CASRDPGTSGYYEQYF TGCGCCAGCAGAGATCCCGGGACTAGCGGTTACTACGAGCAGTACTTC
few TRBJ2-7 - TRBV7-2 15 CASSLEGGGAYEQYF TGTGCCAGCAGCTTAGAGGGAGGCGGAGCTTACGAGCAGTACTTC
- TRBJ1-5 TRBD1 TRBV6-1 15 CASSATGFGNQPQHF TGTGCCAGCAGTGCGACAGGGTTCGGCAATCAGCCCCAGCATTTT
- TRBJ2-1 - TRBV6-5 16 CASSYSGSRGDNEQFF TGTGCCAGCAGTTACTCTGGCAGTCGTGGAGACAATGAGCAGTTCTTC
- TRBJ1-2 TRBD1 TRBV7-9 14 CASSRSGQFYGYTF TGTGCCAGCAGCCGATCGGGACAGTTCTATGGCTACACCTTC
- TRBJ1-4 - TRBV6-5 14 CASSEEGRSEKLFF TGTGCCAGCAGCGAGGAGGGCCGCTCTGAAAAACTGTTTTTT
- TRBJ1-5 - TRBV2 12 CASMRIGQPQHF TGTGCCAGCATGAGGATTGGACAGCCCCAGCATTTT
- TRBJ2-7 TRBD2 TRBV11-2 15 CASSLQTSGDYEQYF TGTGCCAGCAGCTTACAGACTAGCGGGGACTACGAGCAGTACTTC
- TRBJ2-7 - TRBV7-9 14 CASSPGRDSYEQYF TGTGCCAGCAGCCCAGGCAGGGACTCCTACGAGCAGTACTTC
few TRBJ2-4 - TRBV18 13 CASSPSREDIQYF TGTGCCAGCTCACCTTCCCGGGAAGACATTCAGTACTTC
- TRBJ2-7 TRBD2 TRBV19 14 CASSNGRAADEQYF TGTGCCAGTAGTAACGGGAGGGCCGCGGACGAGCAGTACTTC
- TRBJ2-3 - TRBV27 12 CASSLPGSTQYF TGTGCCAGCAGTTTACCAGGTAGTACGCAGTATTTT
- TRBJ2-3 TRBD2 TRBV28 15 CASLRLAGGEDTQYF TGTGCCAGCCTACGACTAGCGGGAGGGGAGGATACGCAGTATTTT
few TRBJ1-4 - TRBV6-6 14 CASSYQQRPEKLFF TGTGCCAGCAGTTATCAACAGCGGCCAGAAAAACTGTTTTTT
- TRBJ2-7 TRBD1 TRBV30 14 CAWSRTGGGFGQYF TGTGCCTGGAGTCGGACAGGGGGCGGGTTTGGGCAGTACTTC
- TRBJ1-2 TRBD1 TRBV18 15 CASSARDRDVKGYTF TGTGCCAGCTCAGCCCGGGACAGGGATGTGAAGGGCTACACCTTC
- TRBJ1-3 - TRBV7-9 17 CASSLRFLGERGNTIYF TGTGCCAGCAGCTTAAGATTCTTGGGGGAAAGAGGAAACACCATATATTTT
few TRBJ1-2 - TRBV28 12 CASSPGYRGYTF TGTGCCAGCAGTCCAGGGTACCGGGGCTACACCTTC
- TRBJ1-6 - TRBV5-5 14 CASSFQEFYSPLHF TGTGCCAGCAGCTTTCAAGAATTTTACTCACCCCTCCACTTT
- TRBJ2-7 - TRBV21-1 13 CASRRTGACEQYF TGTGCCAGCAGGCGGACGGGGGCATGCGAGCAGTACTTC
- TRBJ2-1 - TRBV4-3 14 CASGHQWSLLARFF TGCGCCAGCGGCCACCAATGGAGCCTCCTAGCTAGGTTCTTC
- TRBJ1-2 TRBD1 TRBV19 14 CASSGTGGSYGYTF TGTGCCAGTAGCGGGACAGGGGGCTCCTATGGCTACACCTTC
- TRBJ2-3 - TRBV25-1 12 CASQGSTDTQYF TGTGCCAGCCAGGGGAGCACAGATACGCAGTATTTT
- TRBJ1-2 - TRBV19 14 CASTSRGRDYGYTF TGTGCCAGTACTTCCAGGGGTCGAGACTATGGCTACACCTTC
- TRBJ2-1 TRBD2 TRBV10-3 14 CATLSGLAGNEQFF TGTGCCACCCTTTCTGGACTAGCTGGCAATGAGCAGTTCTTC